This TCR beta chain was captured by sequencing in a study of glioma-infiltrating T cells. Turning to the study itself: Sequencing aimed for roughly 4.5- to 11-fold coverage of about a million peripheral T cells.

The germline V gene has CDR1 MNHEY and CDR2 SVGEGT. The CDR3 has 14 amino acids. About this clonotype: The antigen remains unidentified. One junction end does not reproduce the germline sequence, and a read error may be involved.

Study-level points and caveats: Patients with low tissue-blood divergence carried a signature set of shared blood CDR3 motifs.

Using RNA template, CDR3s of TCR alpha and beta were amplified with iRepertoire arm-PCR. TCRdb independently ran MiXCR on the multiplex PCR reads; one entry per CDR3 protein. The sample gives more than 300,000 distinct CDR3 sequences, more than 35% of which show up once; around 11% is in the top ten. The chain uses TRBV6-2 or TRBV6-3 and TRBJ2-7; D may be TRBD1 or TRBD2 (6 bases each). The DNA end is a closer match to TRBJ2-1, so the J assignment may be wrong. What was sequenced was glioma tissue, nonneoplastic brain tissue, or PBMCs (not recorded which). The sequence came from a human donor with low-grade glioma or glioblastoma, undergoing nonglioma brain surgery, or in good health (not recorded which). For the CDR3, the DNA is TGTGCCATCAGTGTAAGGGGGGCGAACAATGAGCAGTTCTTC. This translates into CAISVRGANNEQFF.